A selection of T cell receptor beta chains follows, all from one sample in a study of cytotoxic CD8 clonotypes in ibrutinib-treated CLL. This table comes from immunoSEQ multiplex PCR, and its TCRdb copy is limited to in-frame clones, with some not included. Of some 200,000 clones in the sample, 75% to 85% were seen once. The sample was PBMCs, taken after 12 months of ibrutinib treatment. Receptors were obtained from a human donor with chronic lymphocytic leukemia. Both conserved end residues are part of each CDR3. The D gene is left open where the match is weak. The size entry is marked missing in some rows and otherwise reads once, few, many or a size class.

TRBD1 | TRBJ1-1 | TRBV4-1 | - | TGCGCCAGCAGCCCGACAGGGGAAGTAGGGTTAGCTTTCTTT | CASSPTGEVGLAFF
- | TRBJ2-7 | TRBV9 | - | TGTGCCAGCAGCGTAGGGGGACACTCCTACGAGCAGTACTTC | CASSVGGHSYEQYF
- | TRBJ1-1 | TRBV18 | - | TGTGCCAGCTCAGAGAGGGGCACTGAAGCTTTCTTT | CASSERGTEAFF
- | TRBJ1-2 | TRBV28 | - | TGTGCCAGCAGTTTTGTAGAGGGAGGCTATGGCTACACCTTC | CASSFVEGGYGYTF
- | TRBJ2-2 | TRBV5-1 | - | TGCGCCAGCAGAAAGGGGGCCTCTACCGGGGGCACCGGGGAGCTGTTTTTT | CASRKGASTGGTGELFF
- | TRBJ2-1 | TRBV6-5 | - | TGTGCCAGCAGTTACGGCAATGAGCAGTTCTTC | CASSYGNEQFF
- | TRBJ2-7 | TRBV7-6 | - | TGTGCCAGCAGCTCAACAGGTTTGGAGCAGTACTTC | CASSSTGLEQYF
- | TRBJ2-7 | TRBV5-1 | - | TGCGCCAGCAGGGAGGACAGCTACGAGCAGTACTTC | CASREDSYEQYF
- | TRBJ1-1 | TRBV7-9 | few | TGTGCCAGCAGCTTACTCGGGGGAACTGAAGCTTTCTTT | CASSLLGGTEAFF
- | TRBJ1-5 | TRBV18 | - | TGTGCCAGCTCAACCGAGGCCCTCTCCCAGCCCCAGCATTTT | CASSTEALSQPQHF
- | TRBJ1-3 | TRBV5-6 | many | TGTGCCAGCAGTCGACAGGTCTCTGGAAACACCATATATTTT | CASSRQVSGNTIYF
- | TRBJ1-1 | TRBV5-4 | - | TGTGCCAGCAGCTTACAGGGAATCCCTGAAGCTTTCTTT | CASSLQGIPEAFF
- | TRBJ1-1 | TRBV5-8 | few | TGTGCCAGCAGCCCCGGCGTTGGGGCCGACACTGAAGCTTTCTTT | CASSPGVGADTEAFF
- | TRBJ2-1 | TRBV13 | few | TGTGCCAGCAGTTTCTCGAGGGGGAATGAGCAGTTCTTC | CASSFSRGNEQFF
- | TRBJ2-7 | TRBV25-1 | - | TGTGCCAGCAGTGAAGGTAACGCGGGGGAGCAGTACTTC | CASSEGNAGEQYF
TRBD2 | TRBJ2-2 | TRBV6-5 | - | TGTGCCAGCAGTTACCTAGCGGGAGGGCCTACCGGGGAGCTGTTTTTT | CASSYLAGGPTGELFF
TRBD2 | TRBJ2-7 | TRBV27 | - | TGTGCCAGCAGTTTATCCCGGGGGGTCTACGAGCAGTACTTC | CASSLSRGVYEQYF
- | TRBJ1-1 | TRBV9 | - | TGTGCCAGCAGCGTAGCAGGGGCGGTCACTGAAGCTTTCTTT | CASSVAGAVTEAFF
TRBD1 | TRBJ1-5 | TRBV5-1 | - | TGCGCCAGCAGCCCTACGGACAGGGTGAATCAGCCCCAGCATTTT | CASSPTDRVNQPQHF
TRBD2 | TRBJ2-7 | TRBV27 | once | TGTGCCAGCAGTCCCGGGACTAGCGGAATCTACGAGCAGTACTTC | CASSPGTSGIYEQYF
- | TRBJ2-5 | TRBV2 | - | TGTGCCAACACAGAAATCGGAGAGACCCAGTACTTC | CANTEIGETQYF
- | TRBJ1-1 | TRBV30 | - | TGTGCCTGGAGTGTAATGGGAACGGAAGCTTTCTTT | CAWSVMGTEAFF
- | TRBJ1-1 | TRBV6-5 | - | TGTGCCAGCAGTAACCCCCCAGGGACCTGGACTGAAGCTTTCTTT | CASSNPPGTWTEAFF
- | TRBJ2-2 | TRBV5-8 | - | TGTGCCAGCAGCTTGGCGTTCACCGGGGAGCTGTTTTTT | CASSLAFTGELFF
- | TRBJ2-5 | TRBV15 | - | TGTGCCACCAGCCATAGACAGTACCAAGAGACCCAGTACTTC | CATSHRQYQETQYF
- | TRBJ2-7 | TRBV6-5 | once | TGTGCCAGCAGTTACTCGATTCAGGATATCTACGAGCAGTACTTC | CASSYSIQDIYEQYF
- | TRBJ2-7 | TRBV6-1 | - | TGTGCCAGCAGTGACGGATTTGGTCAGAAGCAGTACTTC | CASSDGFGQKQYF